These T cell receptor beta chains were read from a single sample in a study of blood T cell repertoires in COVID-19. Generated by immunoSEQ multiplex PCR, the TCRdb table keeps only in-frame clones and is missing some. The table includes roughly 500,000 clones, more than 75% detected once. Sequencing was done on a sample of PBMCs or T cells enriched from blood (not recorded which). Receptors were obtained from a woman between 40 and 50 years old who had recovered from COVID-19. Each CDR3 is given with its conserved first and last residue. Fields, in order: D gene, J gene, V gene, clone size, CDR3 DNA, CDR3 protein. A D gene is named only where the DNA matches it firmly. Size is omitted from some rows. Given values are once, few, many or a class for expanded clones.

D gene: TRBD1
J gene: TRBJ2-7
V gene: TRBV7-2
clone size: -
CDR3 DNA: TGTGCCAGCAGCTTATTAGCCGGGACAGGGGAGGCCTACGAGCAGTACTTC
CDR3 protein: CASSLLAGTGEAYEQYF

D gene: TRBD1
J gene: TRBJ2-7
V gene: TRBV15
clone size: once
CDR3 DNA: TGTGCCACCAGCAGAGAAAAGGGGGCGATTCCCTACGAGCAGTACTTC
CDR3 protein: CATSREKGAIPYEQYF

D gene: TRBD1
J gene: TRBJ1-3
V gene: TRBV25-1
clone size: -
CDR3 DNA: TGTGCCAGCAGTGATCCAGGGGGCTCTGGAAACACCATATATTTT
CDR3 protein: CASSDPGGSGNTIYF

D gene: -
J gene: TRBJ2-1
V gene: TRBV6-1
clone size: -
CDR3 DNA: TGTGCCAGCAGTGAAAGACTGGAACCAGCATGGAATGAGCAGTTCTTC
CDR3 protein: CASSERLEPAWNEQFF

D gene: -
J gene: TRBJ1-2
V gene: TRBV4-3
clone size: -
CDR3 DNA: TGCGCCAGCAGCCAAGAGAGGCTGAGTAACTATGGCTACACCTTC
CDR3 protein: CASSQERLSNYGYTF

D gene: TRBD1
J gene: TRBJ1-2
V gene: TRBV30
clone size: -
CDR3 DNA: TGTGCCTGGACCCCAGACCAGGGGGCCGGCTACACCTTC
CDR3 protein: CAWTPDQGAGYTF

D gene: -
J gene: TRBJ2-5
V gene: TRBV5-4
clone size: -
CDR3 DNA: TGTGCCAGCAGCACGGAGCCCAGGGAGGACCAAGAGACCCAGTACTTC
CDR3 protein: CASSTEPREDQETQYF

D gene: TRBD2
J gene: TRBJ2-4
V gene: TRBV4-3
clone size: -
CDR3 DNA: TGCGCCAGCAGCCAAGATTGGGGGGGAAGGGCCAAAAACATTCAGTACTTC
CDR3 protein: CASSQDWGGRAKNIQYF

D gene: -
J gene: TRBJ2-1
V gene: TRBV11-2
clone size: -
CDR3 DNA: TGTGCCAGCAGCCCCGGACAGTTCGCCTACAATGAGCAGTTCTTC
CDR3 protein: CASSPGQFAYNEQFF

D gene: -
J gene: TRBJ2-1
V gene: TRBV5-4
clone size: -
CDR3 DNA: TGTGCCAGCAGCTTGGGACAGGCTTCGAGCAATGAGCAGTTCTTC
CDR3 protein: CASSLGQASSNEQFF

D gene: TRBD2
J gene: TRBJ2-7
V gene: TRBV5-1
clone size: -
CDR3 DNA: TGCGCCAGCTTTAGCGGGAGCGGCACCTACGAGCAGTACTTC
CDR3 protein: CASFSGSGTYEQYF

D gene: -
J gene: TRBJ1-1
V gene: TRBV12-5
clone size: -
CDR3 DNA: TGTGCTAGTGGTTTGGTACGTGGGCAGGGTATGAACACTGAAGCTTTCTTT
CDR3 protein: CASGLVRGQGMNTEAFF

D gene: TRBD2
J gene: TRBJ2-1
V gene: TRBV14
clone size: -
CDR3 DNA: TGTGCCAGCAGCCAAGAGTTTAGAGCGGGGCCGACCGATGAGCAGTTCTTC
CDR3 protein: CASSQEFRAGPTDEQFF

D gene: TRBD2
J gene: TRBJ2-1
V gene: TRBV11-3
clone size: -
CDR3 DNA: TGTGCCAGCAGCCCGTGGACTAGCGGAAACGACAATGAGCAGTTCTTC
CDR3 protein: CASSPWTSGNDNEQFF

D gene: TRBD2
J gene: TRBJ2-1
V gene: TRBV13
clone size: -
CDR3 DNA: TGTGCCAGCAGCCCGGGACTAGCGGGTGCCATATTCTTC
CDR3 protein: CASSPGLAGAIFF

D gene: TRBD2
J gene: TRBJ2-3
V gene: TRBV28
clone size: -
CDR3 DNA: TGTGCCAGCAGTTTGAAGGAAGCGGGAAAGGTCCCCCTAGATACGCAGTATTTT
CDR3 protein: CASSLKEAGKVPLDTQYF

D gene: TRBD1
J gene: TRBJ2-3
V gene: TRBV29-1
clone size: -
CDR3 DNA: TGCAGCGTTGAATGGGCGGGACAGGCCACAGATACGCAGTATTTT
CDR3 protein: CSVEWAGQATDTQYF

D gene: TRBD2
J gene: TRBJ2-2
V gene: TRBV3-1/TRBV3-2
clone size: -
CDR3 DNA: TGTGCCAGCAGTAGACTAGCGGGAGGGCCCGGGGAGCTGTTTTTT
CDR3 protein: CASSRLAGGPGELFF

D gene: -
J gene: TRBJ1-3
V gene: TRBV9
clone size: -
CDR3 DNA: TGTGCCAGCAGCGGCCCCCCAGGGGGAAACACCATATATTTT
CDR3 protein: CASSGPPGGNTIYF

D gene: TRBD1
J gene: TRBJ1-2
V gene: TRBV10-3
clone size: -
CDR3 DNA: TGTGCCATCAGCGCCCAACAGGGGATGGAAGGCTACACCTTC
CDR3 protein: CAISAQQGMEGYTF

D gene: -
J gene: TRBJ2-7
V gene: TRBV10-1
clone size: -
CDR3 DNA: TGCGCCAGCAGTGAGGGGGGCACGGGACAGCAGTACTTC
CDR3 protein: CASSEGGTGQQYF

D gene: TRBD1
J gene: TRBJ2-5
V gene: TRBV6-5
clone size: -
CDR3 DNA: TGTGCCAGCAGATTCAGGGGGCACCAAGAGACCCAGTACTTC
CDR3 protein: CASRFRGHQETQYF

D gene: TRBD2
J gene: TRBJ2-1
V gene: TRBV7-2
clone size: -
CDR3 DNA: TGTGCCAGCAGCTTCGCTCGACTAGCGGCCACCTCCTACAATGAGCAGTTCTTC
CDR3 protein: CASSFARLAATSYNEQFF

D gene: TRBD2
J gene: TRBJ2-3
V gene: TRBV7-2
clone size: -
CDR3 DNA: TGTGCCAGCAGTCTGCGTAGCGGGAGTGGTGGAGCAGATACGCAGTATTTT
CDR3 protein: CASSLRSGSGGADTQYF

D gene: -
J gene: TRBJ2-7
V gene: TRBV18
clone size: -
CDR3 DNA: TGTGCCAGCTGGTCGGACAGATCCTACGAGCAGTACTTC
CDR3 protein: CASWSDRSYEQYF

D gene: TRBD1
J gene: TRBJ1-5
V gene: TRBV24-1
clone size: -
CDR3 DNA: TGTGCCACCAGTGATTCCCTGACAGGGAATCAGCCCCAGCATTTT
CDR3 protein: CATSDSLTGNQPQHF

D gene: -
J gene: TRBJ1-2
V gene: TRBV5-4
clone size: -
CDR3 DNA: TGTGCCAGCAGCCAGAAGGTAGAGCGGGGCTACACCTTC
CDR3 protein: CASSQKVERGYTF

D gene: TRBD1
J gene: TRBJ2-7
V gene: TRBV5-4
clone size: -
CDR3 DNA: TGTGCCAGCAGCTCGGGACAGTTCCTCCTCGAGCAGTACTTC
CDR3 protein: CASSSGQFLLEQYF

D gene: -
J gene: TRBJ1-1
V gene: TRBV5-1
clone size: once
CDR3 DNA: TGCGCCAGCAGCTTGGAAGGAGGTACTGAAGCTTTCTTT
CDR3 protein: CASSLEGGTEAFF

D gene: -
J gene: TRBJ2-3
V gene: TRBV7-6
clone size: -
CDR3 DNA: TGTGCCAGCAGCTTAAGCAGGTTCACAGATACGCAGTATTTT
CDR3 protein: CASSLSRFTDTQYF

D gene: -
J gene: TRBJ2-7
V gene: TRBV3-1/TRBV3-2
clone size: -
CDR3 DNA: TGTGCCAGCAGCCAATCCGGGGGTAGGGACAGTTCCTACGAGCAGTACTTC
CDR3 protein: CASSQSGGRDSSYEQYF

D gene: -
J gene: TRBJ1-6
V gene: TRBV5-4
clone size: -
CDR3 DNA: TGTGCCAGCAGCTTGGATTTCCGACAGCAGTCACCCCTCCACTTT
CDR3 protein: CASSLDFRQQSPLHF

D gene: TRBD1
J gene: TRBJ2-3
V gene: TRBV11-2
clone size: -
CDR3 DNA: TGTGCCAGCAGCGACGGACAGGGAGCGACAGATACGCAGTATTTT
CDR3 protein: CASSDGQGATDTQYF

D gene: TRBD1
J gene: TRBJ1-1
V gene: TRBV10-3
clone size: -
CDR3 DNA: TGTGCCATCAGTGAGAGGGACAGGTACACTGAAGCTTTCTTT
CDR3 protein: CAISERDRYTEAFF

D gene: -
J gene: TRBJ1-5
V gene: TRBV7-8
clone size: -
CDR3 DNA: TGTGCCAGCAGCGAAGGACAGATTAAACAGCCCCAGCATTTT
CDR3 protein: CASSEGQIKQPQHF

D gene: TRBD2
J gene: TRBJ2-3
V gene: TRBV19
clone size: once
CDR3 DNA: TGTGCCAGTAGTATTTATGTGGGAGGGACCCTCACAGATACGCAGTATTTT
CDR3 protein: CASSIYVGGTLTDTQYF

D gene: -
J gene: TRBJ1-1
V gene: TRBV3-1/TRBV3-2
clone size: -
CDR3 DNA: TGTGCCAGCAGCCAGGAGGTAGCGCGTCCGAACACTGAAGCTTTCTTT
CDR3 protein: CASSQEVARPNTEAFF

D gene: TRBD2
J gene: TRBJ2-7
V gene: TRBV30
clone size: once
CDR3 DNA: TGTGCCTGGAGTGCAATTTTGTCCGGGAGGACAAACTCCTACGAGCAGTACTTC
CDR3 protein: CAWSAILSGRTNSYEQYF

D gene: -
J gene: TRBJ2-2
V gene: TRBV19
clone size: -
CDR3 DNA: TGTGCCAGTAGTCCGAAGACAGGGAACACCGGGGAGCTGTTTTTT
CDR3 protein: CASSPKTGNTGELFF

D gene: TRBD2
J gene: TRBJ2-3
V gene: TRBV11-1
clone size: -
CDR3 DNA: TGTGCCAGCAGCTTTGGGACTAGCGGGAGAGCAGATACGCAGTATTTT
CDR3 protein: CASSFGTSGRADTQYF

D gene: -
J gene: TRBJ1-3
V gene: TRBV4-3
clone size: -
CDR3 DNA: TGCGCCAGCAGCCAAGATCGGGACACCGGATTAGGAAACACCATATATTTT
CDR3 protein: CASSQDRDTGLGNTIYF

D gene: -
J gene: TRBJ1-1
V gene: TRBV4-1
clone size: -
CDR3 DNA: TGCGCCAGCAGCCAAGATGGGAGCGAGGGCCCGGGCGACACTGAAGCTTTCTTT
CDR3 protein: CASSQDGSEGPGDTEAFF

D gene: -
J gene: TRBJ1-2
V gene: TRBV30
clone size: -
CDR3 DNA: TGTGCCTGGAGTAAGCGGGCAGGAGCTAACTATGGCTACACCTTC
CDR3 protein: CAWSKRAGANYGYTF

D gene: TRBD1
J gene: TRBJ2-6
V gene: TRBV9
clone size: -
CDR3 DNA: TGTGCCAGCAGTCGGGACAGCTCTGGGGCCAACGTCCTGACTTTC
CDR3 protein: CASSRDSSGANVLTF